A single sample gave rise to the 7 T cell receptor beta chains below, sequenced in a study of blood T cell repertoires in COVID-19. Assay used: immunoSEQ multiplex PCR; TCRdb lists only in-frame clones, some missing. This repertoire shows 100,000 to 150,000 clones, more than 80% found once; its top ten account for roughly 3%. Sequencing was done on a sample of peripheral blood. The receptor source for this set is a woman older than 75 with COVID-19, enrolled during active disease.

The chain carries TRBV5-6 and TRBJ1-1; D is possibly TRBD1 (6 bases). V lost 4 bases and J lost 0, with 13 bases in between. The CDR3 extends over 15 amino acids. Germline V gene lookup returns CDR1 SGHDT and CDR2 YYEEEE. In DNA, the CDR3 is TGTGCCAGCAGCCCTGGTCAGGGGTTGAACACTGAAGCTTTCTTT. Amino acids: CASSPGQGLNTEAFF.

This chain connects TRBV9 to TRBJ2-7; possible D gene TRBD1, 6 bases. V dropped 0 bases and J dropped 3 bases, with 10 bases sitting between them. Germline CDR1 and CDR2: SGDLS and YYNGEE. The CDR3 spans 14 residues. The CDR3 sequence: CASSVGTASYEQYF. The CDR3 nucleotides are TGTGCCAGCAGCGTAGGGACAGCGAGCTACGAGCAGTACTTC. Full variable domain (remainder filled in from reference TRBV9 and TRBJ2-7): DSGVTQTPKHLITATGQRVTLRCSPRSGDLSVYWYQQSLDQGLQFLIQYYNGEERAKGNILERFSAQQFPDLHSELNLSSLELGDSALYFCASSVGTASYEQYFGPGTRLTVT.

This sequence joins TRBV24-1 and TRBJ2-7; tentative D call: TRBD2 (6 bases). Germline V CDR1 and CDR2: KGHDR, SFDVKD. The V end was cut by 2 bases, the J end by 1 base, with 11 bases between. The CDR3 sequence is 15 residues long. CDR3 sequence (DNA): TGTGCCACCAGTGATTCACGTGGGGGGTCCTACGAGCAGTACTTC. It is translated as CATSDSRGGSYEQYF.

This chain uses TRBV4-1 with TRBJ2-2, with D maybe TRBD1 (6 bases). The CDR3 is 16 amino acids. Per the germline V gene, CDR1 is MGHRA and CDR2 is YSYEKL. Trimming removed 2 bases from V and 0 bases from J, with 10 bases in between. This CDR3 reads CASSQTGFTNTGELFF. The CDR3 DNA sequence: TGCGCCAGCAGCCAAACAGGGTTTACGAACACCGGGGAGCTGTTTTTT.

This sequence joins TRBV28 and TRBJ2-5, with 9 nucleotides matching TRBD2. CDR3 length: 13 amino acids. After removal of 6 bases from V and 4 bases from J, the junction contained 3 bases not matched to a gene. Germline-derived CDR1 and CDR2 are MDHEN and SYDVKM. CDR3 bases: TGTGCCAGCAGGCAAGCGGGAGGAGAGACCCAGTACTTC. It encodes CASRQAGGETQYF.

Notes on this clone: The sample holds other DNA sequences that translate to the same CDR3. The genes are TRBV6-5 and TRBJ1-1; 10 nucleotides agree with TRBD1. Germline V gene data show CDR1 as MNHEY and CDR2 as SVGAGI. The ends lost 8 bases at V and 5 bases at J; junction bases unmatched: 5. CDR3 length: 13 amino acids. CDR3 sequence reads: CASRTGGGTEAFF. CDR3 coding DNA: TGTGCCAGCCGGACAGGGGGGGGGACTGAAGCTTTCTTT.

CDR3 in DNA: TGCGCCAGCAGCCAAGACGAGGGAGAGCGGCCCCAGCATTTT. Its translation is CASSQDEGERPQHF. V and J are TRBV4-1 and TRBJ1-5, with D unresolved. The CDR3 loop spans 14 amino acids. V was pared by 0 bases and J by 9 bases, with 12 bases between. From germline, CDR1 is MGHRA and CDR2 YSYEKL.